The rows below give T cell receptor beta chains drawn from one sample of a study of cytotoxic CD8 clonotypes in ibrutinib-treated CLL. Assay: immunoSEQ multiplex PCR; the TCRdb copy retains only in-frame clones and omits some. The sample gives 15,000 to 20,000 clones, approximately 82% of which show up once; about a sixth is in the top ten. The sample was PBMCs, taken before ibrutinib treatment. The receptors here all came from a human donor with chronic lymphocytic leukemia. Both conserved end residues are part of each CDR3. D genes are given only for firm matches. The size field is filled for only some rows; it gives once, few, many or a size class.

j_gene | v_gene | d_gene | abundance | CDR3aa | CDR3nt
TRBJ1-4 | TRBV7-8 | TRBD1 | . | CASSLGLQGGKLFF | TGTGCCAGCAGCTTAGGTCTGCAGGGGGGGAAACTGTTTTTT
TRBJ1-1 | TRBV29-1 | . | . | CSVGDEGTEAFF | TGCAGCGTGGGTGATGAAGGCACTGAAGCTTTCTTT
TRBJ2-1 | TRBV28 | . | . | CASTEGQDPEQFF | TGTGCCAGCACCGAAGGCCAGGACCCTGAGCAGTTCTTC
TRBJ1-2 | TRBV5-5 | . | . | CASSLLAGGNGYTF | TGTGCCAGCAGCTTACTAGCGGGTGGGAATGGCTACACCTTC
TRBJ2-2 | TRBV25-1 | . | . | CASSEAGTNTGELFF | TGTGCCAGCAGTGAGGCGGGGACGAACACCGGGGAGCTGTTTTTT
TRBJ2-1 | TRBV6-5 | TRBD1 | once | CASSYSGTGSLHEQFF | TGTGCCAGCAGTTACTCGGGGACAGGTTCGCTCCATGAGCAGTTCTTC
TRBJ1-1 | TRBV19 | . | once | CASSPDTQNTEAFF | TGTGCCAGTAGTCCTGACACACAGAACACTGAAGCTTTCTTT
TRBJ2-2 | TRBV4-2 | . | . | CASSQDFSDTGELFF | TGTGCCAGCAGCCAAGATTTTTCCGACACCGGGGAGCTGTTTTTT
TRBJ2-7 | TRBV27 | . | once | CASSIDWEREQYF | TGTGCCAGCAGTATCGACTGGGAACGAGAGCAGTACTTC
TRBJ1-1 | TRBV7-9 | TRBD1 | . | CASSSAGQAYEAFF | TGTGCCAGCAGCTCGGCGGGACAGGCCTATGAAGCTTTCTTT
TRBJ2-5 | TRBV5-8 | TRBD2 | . | CASSRRRAGVSETQYF | TGTGCCAGCAGCCGCCGGCGAGCGGGAGTTTCGGAGACCCAGTACTTC
TRBJ2-1 | TRBV30 | . | . | CASAGRSYNEQFF | TGTGCCTCGGCGGGAAGGTCCTACAATGAGCAGTTCTTC